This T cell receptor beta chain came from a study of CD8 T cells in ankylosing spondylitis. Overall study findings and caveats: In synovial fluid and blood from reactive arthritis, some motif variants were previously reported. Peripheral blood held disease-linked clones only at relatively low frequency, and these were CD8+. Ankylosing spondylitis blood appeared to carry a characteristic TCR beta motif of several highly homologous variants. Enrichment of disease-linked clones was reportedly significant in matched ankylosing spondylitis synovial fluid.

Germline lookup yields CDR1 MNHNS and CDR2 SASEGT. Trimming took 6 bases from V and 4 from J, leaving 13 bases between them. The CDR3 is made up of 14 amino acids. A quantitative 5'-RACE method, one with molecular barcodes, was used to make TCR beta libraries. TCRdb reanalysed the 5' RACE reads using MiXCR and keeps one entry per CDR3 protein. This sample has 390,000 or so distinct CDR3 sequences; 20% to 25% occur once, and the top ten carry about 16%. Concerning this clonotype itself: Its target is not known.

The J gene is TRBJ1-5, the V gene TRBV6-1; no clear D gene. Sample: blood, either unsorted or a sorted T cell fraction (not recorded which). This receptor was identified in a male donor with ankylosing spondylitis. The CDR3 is CASRGLRGNQPQHF. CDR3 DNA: TGTGCCAGCAGGGGGTTACGGGGAAATCAGCCCCAGCATTTT.